A single sample is the source of the 21 T cell receptor beta chains below, sequenced in a study of T cell changes during pregnancy in multiple sclerosis. Repertoires were generated with immunoSEQ multiplex PCR, while TCRdb's copy carries only in-frame clones and drops some. The sample includes about 79,000 clones, around nine tenths seen only once; the top ten take about 0.52%. Sequences were derived from CD4+ T cells from peripheral blood mononuclear cells, sampled in the second trimester of pregnancy. The receptors were sampled from a female donor with multiple sclerosis, enrolled in a pregnancy study.

This clone was detected only once. V is TRBV4-3 and J is TRBJ1-2; 9 bases line up with TRBD1. Germline loops: CDR1 LGHNA, CDR2 YSLEER. V was pared by 3 bases and J by 5 bases, with 4 bases of the junction left unmatched. The CDR3 length is 14 residues. This CDR3 reads CASSQTGGLYGYTF. The DNA of the CDR3 is TGCGCCAGCAGCCAGACAGGGGGGTTATATGGCTACACCTTC.

The chain employs TRBV29-1 and TRBJ1-1; D ambiguous. CDR1 is SQVTM and CDR2 is ANQGSEA in the germline V gene. Trimming removed 2 bases from V and 4 bases from J, with 11 bases in between. This CDR3 has 13 amino acids. Written as DNA, the CDR3 is TGCAGCGTTGAAATGAACGCGGGCACTGAAGCTTTCTTT. This encodes CSVEMNAGTEAFF.

The V call is TRBV25-1, the J call TRBJ2-7; D possibly corresponds to TRBD2 (5 bases). Germline V gene data show CDR1 as MGHDK and CDR2 as SYGVNS. The CDR3 is made up of 11 amino acids. V was trimmed by 0 bases and J by 12 bases, leaving 9 bases between them. The CDR3 reads CASSEYTRMYF. CDR3 coding DNA: TGTGCCAGCAGTGAATATACTAGGATGTACTTC.

This rearrangement joins TRBV27 to TRBJ2-7, with D unresolved. CDR1 is MNHEY, CDR2 SMNVEV, per germline (reference sequence). The V gene lost 0 bases and the J gene lost 4 bases, with 13 bases spanning the gap. The CDR3 loop spans 15 amino acids. CDR3 sequence: CASSLSESPPYEQYF. The CDR3 bases are TGTGCCAGCAGTTTATCCGAGAGTCCCCCTTACGAGCAGTACTTC.

This clone was seen just once. The chain is built from TRBV6-5 and TRBJ2-7; D might be TRBD1 (5 bases). The CDR3 extends over 14 amino acids. Germline CDR1 MNHEY, CDR2 SVGAGI. Trimming took 1 base from V and 1 from J, leaving 8 bases between them. This chain's CDR3 is CASSYYPGSYEQYF. CDR3 sequence (DNA): TGTGCCAGCAGTTACTATCCAGGGTCCTACGAGCAGTACTTC.

The chain combines TRBV19 with TRBJ1-5; D is uncertain. This CDR3 has 11 residues. The V gene's germline CDR1 is LNHDA and CDR2 SQIVND (reference sequence). The V and J ends lost 5 bases and 8 bases respectively, with 7 bases between them. CDR3 coding DNA: TGTGCCAGTAGTGAGGGAGAGCCCCAGCATTTT. Its protein product is CASSEGEPQHF.

This sequence joins TRBV2 and TRBJ1-5, with TRBD1 as a possible D gene (5 bases). Germline assignment: CDR1 SNHLY and CDR2 FYNNEI. V lost 3 bases and J lost 4, with 10 bases in between. CDR3 size: 14 residues. This CDR3 reads CASSEGQLNQPQHF. CDR3 nucleotides: TGTGCCAGCAGTGAGGGGCAGCTTAATCAGCCCCAGCATTTT. Together with reference TRBV2 and TRBJ1-5, the CDR3 gives the full variable domain: EPEVTQTPSHQVTQMGQEVILRCVPISNHLYFYWYRQILGQKVEFLVSFYNNEISEKSEIFDDQFSVERPDGSNFTLKIRSTKLEDSAMYFCASSEGQLNQPQHFGDGTRLSIL.

This rearrangement joins TRBV16 to TRBJ2-7; D gene uncertain. V was pared by 4 bases and J by 3 bases, with 10 bases between. The germline gives CDR1 KGHSY, CDR2 FQNENV. The CDR3 runs to 13 residues. The DNA for the CDR3 is TGTGCCAGCAGCCCTGCAGGAATCTACGAGCAGTACTTC. Its protein is CASSPAGIYEQYF.

This clone was observed once. The chain recombines TRBV11-3 with TRBJ1-4; no reliable D call. Germline CDR1 is SGHNT and CDR2 is YENEEA. The V gene lost 1 base and the J gene lost 7 bases, with 7 bases spanning the gap. The CDR3 is 13 amino acids. CDR3 DNA sequence: TGTGCCAGCAGCTTAGCCAGATTTGAAAAACTGTTTTTT. Its protein is CASSLARFEKLFF. Full variable domain (rest looked up from reference TRBV11-3 and TRBJ1-4): EAGVVQSPRYKIIEKKQPVAFWCNPISGHNTLYWYLQNLGQGPELLIRYENEEAVDDSQLPKDRFSAERLKGVDSTLKIQPAELGDSAVYLCASSLARFEKLFFGSGTQLSVL.

This clone appeared once. J is TRBJ2-6 and V is TRBV23-1; D might be TRBD1 (6 bases). TRBV23-1 qualifies as an ORF whose function is uncertain. V was pared by 1 base and J by 0 bases, with 19 bases between. The CDR3 is 20 amino acids. The CDR3 sequence is CASSQFNQTGPSSGANVLTF. DNA for the CDR3: TGCGCCAGCAGTCAATTTAACCAGACAGGACCCTCCTCTGGGGCCAACGTCCTGACTTTC.

This clone came up once. This chain uses TRBV11-3 with TRBJ2-2; D is perhaps TRBD2 (5 bases). CDR3 length: 16 amino acids. Germline V gene data show CDR1 as SGHNT and CDR2 as YENEEA. The V end lost 1 base, the J end lost 4 bases, and 13 bases lay between the germline ends. DNA for the CDR3: TGTGCCAGCAGCTTAGGGGGTCGGAGCGGCACCGGGGAGCTGTTTTTT. It specifies CASSLGGRSGTGELFF.

The V call is TRBV7-9, the J call TRBJ1-2, with D possibly matching TRBD1 (6 bases). Germline assignment: CDR1 SEHNR and CDR2 FQNEAQ (reference sequence). This CDR3 has 15 residues. V gave up 2 bases and J gave up 4 bases, with 14 bases separating them. CDR3: CASSLNREIGYGYTF. The CDR3 DNA is TGTGCCAGCAGCTTAAACAGGGAGATAGGCTATGGCTACACCTTC.

The chain combines TRBV28 with TRBJ1-2; 8 bases fit TRBD1. V trimming: 2 bases; J trimming: 7 bases; junction bases outside the gene matches: 9. Germline loops: CDR1 MDHEN, CDR2 SYDVKM. The CDR3 totals 15 residues. CDR3 in DNA: TGTGCCAGCAGTTTACAGGGGGCGACCTACTCTGGCTACACCTTC. This codes for CASSLQGATYSGYTF.

This clone was observed a few times. This sequence joins TRBV25-1 and TRBJ1-1; D remains ambiguous. V lost 6 bases and J 6 bases, leaving 14 bases between the germline ends. CDR1 MGHDK and CDR2 SYGVNS come from the germline V gene. CDR3 length: 13 amino acids. Written as DNA, the CDR3 is TGTGCCAGCAGGCTCCGGGGTGGGGCTGAAGCTTTCTTT. It codes for CASRLRGGAEAFF. The complete variable domain, with remaining parts taken from reference TRBV25-1 and TRBJ1-1, reads EADIYQTPRYLVIGTGKKITLECSQTMGHDKMYWYQQDPGMELHLIHYSYGVNSTEKGDLSSESTVSRIRTEHFPLTLESARPSHTSQYLCASRLRGGAEAFFGQGTRLTVV.

The gene calls are TRBV9 and TRBJ1-2, with D hard to call. Germline loops: CDR1 SGDLS, CDR2 YYNGEE. This CDR3 has 14 residues. Trimming removed 0 bases at V and 8 bases at J, with 14 bases between. The CDR3 is CASSVERGNEGYTF. DNA of the CDR3: TGTGCCAGCAGCGTAGAACGGGGAAATGAAGGCTACACCTTC.

The CDR3 loop reads CASSSPTSVCRELFF. CDR3 bases: TGTGCCAGCAGCTCACCAACTAGCGTCTGCCGGGAGCTGTTTTTT. The chain joins TRBV12-1 to TRBJ2-2; the D call in the table, TRBD2, was not verified against the DNA. TRBV12-1 is a recognized pseudogene. The CDR3 length is 15 residues.

This clone ranks as medium-sized (0.01 to 0.1%). The genes are TRBV6-5 and TRBJ1-2; maybe TRBD1 (5 bases). V gave up 6 bases and J gave up 2 bases, with 13 bases separating them. Looked up from germline, CDR1 is MNHEY and CDR2 is SVGAGI. The CDR3 runs 14 residues. The CDR3 DNA reads TGTGCCAGCAGATTGGGAGGGGTGAACTATGGCTACACCTTC. Translating gives CASRLGGVNYGYTF.

Notes on this clone: The same CDR3 arises from other DNA sequences in this sample as well. The rearrangement uses TRBV4-1 and TRBJ1-2; D is perhaps TRBD1 (5 bases). CDR3 length: 13 amino acids. The V gene lost 0 bases and the J gene lost 8 bases, with 10 bases spanning the gap. CDR1 MGHRA and CDR2 YSYEKL come from the germline V gene. CDR3 loop: CASSQDREGGYTF. The CDR3 DNA reads as TGCGCCAGCAGCCAAGACAGGGAGGGCGGCTACACCTTC.

This clone has a handful of counts. The V call is TRBV11-3, the J call TRBJ2-7; TRBD1 agrees at 7 bases. The germline CDR1 and CDR2 sequences are SGHNT and YENEEA. The CDR3 has 17 residues. V lost 4 bases and J lost 3; bases outside the gene matches: 15. The CDR3 sequence: CASSSARDRDRVYEQYF. The DNA of the CDR3 is TGTGCCAGCAGCTCCGCGCGAGACCGGGACAGAGTCTACGAGCAGTACTTC.

V gene TRBV6-5 combines with J gene TRBJ2-3; 9 bases are shared with TRBD2. Germline CDR1 MNHEY, CDR2 SVGAGI. The CDR3 consists of 15 residues. V shed 4 bases and J 1 base; nucleotides not matched to a gene: 3. CDR3 protein: CASSSAGGGTDTQYF. The CDR3 DNA reads TGTGCCAGCAGTTCGGCGGGAGGGGGCACAGATACGCAGTATTTT.

V usage is TRBV5-1 and J usage is TRBJ2-5, with 8 bases matching TRBD1. Germline V gene lookup returns CDR1 SGHRS and CDR2 YFSETQ. V shed 3 bases, J shed 5 bases, and the junction held 6 bases outside the gene matches. CDR3 length equals 14 residues. This chain's CDR3 is CASSSGQEVETQYF. The CDR3 DNA reads TGCGCCAGCAGCTCGGGACAGGAGGTGGAGACCCAGTACTTC.